This T cell receptor beta chain was obtained from a study of tumor-infiltrating lymphocytes in oesophageal squamous cell carcinoma. CDR1 and CDR2 from the germline V gene are MNHNS and SASEGT. This CDR3 spans 11 amino acids. Trimming shortened V by 6 bases and J by 6 bases, and 6 bases separated the two germline ends. TCRdb called the PCR reads again in MiXCR, with one record for every CDR3 protein. The sample carries 8,000 to 13,000 distinct CDR3 sequences, roughly 64% recorded once. The specimen sequenced was esophageal tumor tissue. The TCR was taken from a female donor with esophageal squamous cell carcinoma. The V and J genes are TRBV6-1 and TRBJ2-1; D gene uncertain. CDR3: CASSWSNEQFF. The CDR3 DNA reads as TGTGCCAGCAGCTGGTCCAATGAGCAGTTCTTC.